The sequence of this T cell receptor (beta chain) was determined in a study of identical twins. CDR1 and CDR2 from the germline V gene are DFQATT and SNEGSKA (reference sequence). V lost 4 bases to trimming and J lost 1 base, with 16 bases between them. There are 15 residues in the CDR3. In TCRdb, the 5' RACE reads were re-called with MiXCR into one record per CDR3 protein. The table lists 250,000 to 350,000 distinct CDR3 sequences, about 8.9% of them singletons. This same sample was also part of a study on yellow fever vaccine responses in identical twins.

Sequences were obtained from memory (CD45RO+) T cells sorted from blood. The rearrangement uses TRBV20-1 and TRBJ1-1; TRBD1 might be the D (5 bases). The clonotype originates from a woman younger than 35 in good health. The CDR3 spells CSAIHPGLKNTEAFF. The CDR3 bases are TGCAGTGCTATACACCCGGGACTTAAGAACACTGAAGCTTTCTTT.